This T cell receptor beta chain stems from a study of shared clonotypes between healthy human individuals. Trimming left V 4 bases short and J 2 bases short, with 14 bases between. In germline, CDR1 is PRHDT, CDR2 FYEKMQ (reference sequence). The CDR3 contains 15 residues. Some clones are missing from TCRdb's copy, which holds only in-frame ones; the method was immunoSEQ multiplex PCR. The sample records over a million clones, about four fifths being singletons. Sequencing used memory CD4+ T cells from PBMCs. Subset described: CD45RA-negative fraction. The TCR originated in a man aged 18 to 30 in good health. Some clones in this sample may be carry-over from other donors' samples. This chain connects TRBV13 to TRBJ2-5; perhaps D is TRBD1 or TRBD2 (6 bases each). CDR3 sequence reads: CASSSPGGQQETQYF. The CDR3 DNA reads TGTGCCAGCAGCTCGCCTGGGGGGCAGCAAGAGACCCAGTACTTC.